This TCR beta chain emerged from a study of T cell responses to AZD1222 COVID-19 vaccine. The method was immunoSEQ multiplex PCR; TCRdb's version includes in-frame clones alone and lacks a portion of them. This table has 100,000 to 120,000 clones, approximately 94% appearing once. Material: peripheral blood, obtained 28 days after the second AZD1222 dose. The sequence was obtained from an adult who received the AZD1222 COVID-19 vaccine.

The CDR3, as DNA: TGTGCCAGTAGTATGGGATATGGTGACTACGAGCAGTACTTC. Protein: CASSMGYGDYEQYF. The chain links TRBV19 to TRBJ2-7, with D uncertain. V was shortened by 3 bases and J by 3 bases, with 12 bases between the two germline ends. Germline loops: CDR1 LNHDA, CDR2 SQIVND (reference sequence). The CDR3 sequence is 14 residues long.